The 19 T cell receptor beta chains below were found in one sample sequenced in a study of blood T cell repertoires in COVID-19. Assay: immunoSEQ multiplex PCR; the TCRdb copy retains only in-frame clones and omits some. The data contain over 150,000 clones, 75% to 85% of them singletons. What was sequenced was PBMCs or T cells enriched from blood (not recorded which). These receptors came from a middle-aged man who had recovered from COVID-19.

This clone was seen many times. The chain recombines TRBV29-1 with TRBJ1-1, with 7 bases lining up with TRBD1. The CDR3 runs to 14 residues. After removal of 7 bases from V and 3 bases from J, the junction contained 11 bases not matched to a gene. Per germline, CDR1 SQVTM and CDR2 ANQGSEA. The CDR3 sequence is CSAFPVGQDTEAFF. The CDR3 coding sequence is TGCAGCGCATTCCCCGTAGGACAGGACACTGAAGCTTTCTTT. Combining the CDR3 with reference TRBV29-1 and TRBJ1-1 gives the whole variable domain SAVISQKPSRDICQRGTSLTIQCQVDSQVTMMFWYRQQPGQSLTLIATANQGSEATYESGFVIDKFPISRPNLTFSTLTVSNMSPEDSSIYLCSAFPVGQDTEAFFGQGTRLTVV.

This chain joins TRBV4-3 and TRBJ2-1; 7 bases match TRBD1. This CDR3 is 16 amino acids long. The V gene's germline CDR1 is LGHNA and CDR2 YSLEER. The V and J ends lost 3 bases and 2 bases, in that order; junction bases with no gene match: 7. The CDR3 sequence is CASSQEEGAPYNEQFF. DNA for the CDR3: TGCGCCAGCAGCCAGGAAGAGGGGGCCCCCTACAATGAGCAGTTCTTC.

This clone came up once. This chain connects TRBV7-2 to TRBJ2-1, with 11 bases lining up with TRBD2. Germline V gives CDR1 SGHTA, CDR2 FQGNSA. The CDR3 spans 16 residues. J gave up 5 bases and V 4 bases, and 7 bases lay outside the gene matches. The CDR3 DNA reads TGTGCCAGCAGCTCATCCGGGACTAGCGGTAACAATGAGCAGTTCTTC. It specifies CASSSSGTSGNNEQFF.

This clone occurred a few times. At one end the junction does not follow the germline gene, possibly because of a read error. The chain combines TRBV7-9 with TRBJ2-2, with a weak D call TRBD1 (6 bases). The CDR3 loop spans 13 amino acids. Germline loops: CDR1 SEHNR, CDR2 FQNEAQ (reference sequence). The CDR3 sequence: CASSLGQSGELFF. The CDR3 nucleotides read TGTGCCAGCAGTTTAGGACAGTCCGGGGAGCTGTTTTTT. Full variable domain (missing parts from reference TRBV7-9 and TRBJ2-2): DTGVSQNPRHKITKRGQNVTFRCDPISEHNRLYWYRQTLGQGPEFLTYFQNEAQLEKSRLLSDRFSAERPKGSFSTLEIQRTEQGDSAMYLCASSLGQSGELFFGEGSRLTVL.

Comments on this clone: The same CDR3 arises from other DNA sequences in this sample as well. V gene TRBV7-9 combines with J gene TRBJ1-2; D not resolved. The CDR3 contains 13 residues. Germline V gives CDR1 SEHNR, CDR2 FQNEAQ (reference sequence). V lost 1 base to trimming and J lost 1 base, with 4 bases between them. The CDR3 sequence: CASSLDSNYGYTF. In DNA form, the CDR3 reads TGTGCCAGCAGCTTAGACAGTAACTATGGCTACACCTTC.

The rearrangement joins TRBV24-1 to TRBJ2-5; D possibly corresponds to TRBD2 (6 bases). From germline, CDR1 is KGHDR and CDR2 SFDVKD. V gave up 7 bases and J gave up 4 bases, with 18 bases separating them. The CDR3 is 15 amino acids. The CDR3 reads CATSDLRVGGETQYF. The CDR3 DNA reads as TGTGCCACCAGCGACTTGAGGGTGGGGGGAGAGACCCAGTACTTC.

Only one count was recorded for this clone. The J gene is TRBJ1-5, the V gene TRBV5-5; 10 bases align to TRBD1. V dropped 0 bases and J dropped 5; count of bases not matched to a gene: 2. The CDR3 totals 15 residues. Germline V gives CDR1 SGHKS, CDR2 YYEKEE (reference sequence). CDR3 coding DNA: TGTGCCAGCAGCTTGGGACAGGGGGCAGATCAGCCCCAGCATTTT. Translating it yields CASSLGQGADQPQHF.

A word on this clone: In the same sample, other DNA sequences code for this CDR3. This sequence joins TRBV5-4 and TRBJ2-7; TRBD1 matches at 9 bases. CDR3 length: 14 residues. Losses at the gene ends were 2 bases for V and 2 bases for J; bases not matched to a gene: 2. The germline V gene encodes CDR1 SGHNT and CDR2 YYREEE (reference sequence). In nucleotides, the CDR3 is TGTGCCAGCAGCTTCGACAGGGGGGCCTACGAGCAGTACGTC. Protein product: CASSFDRGAYEQYV.

This chain joins TRBV27 and TRBJ1-5; 8 bases are a match to TRBD1. In germline, CDR1 is MNHEY, CDR2 SMNVEV (reference sequence). This CDR3 is 15 amino acids long. The trim removed 6 bases at V and 6 bases at J, leaving 10 bases unmatched. The CDR3 DNA sequence: TGTGCCAGCAGCCCTGGACAGGGCTCGGGTCAGCCCCAGCATTTT. Its protein is CASSPGQGSGQPQHF.

This chain links TRBV4-3 with TRBJ1-5, with a weak D call TRBD1 (6 bases). There are 15 residues in the CDR3. Germline CDR1 LGHNA, CDR2 YSLEER. Deletions cut 1 base from V and 4 bases from J, with 11 bases between. DNA for the CDR3: TGCGCCAGCAGCCAAGTTGTGGGGGCTAATCAGCCCCAGCATTTT. Encoded protein: CASSQVVGANQPQHF.

This clone has only a few counts. The genes are TRBV7-8 and TRBJ1-3, with 9 bases fitting TRBD1. With 8 bases clipped from V and 4 bases from J, the junction kept 9 bases outside the gene matches. Per germline, CDR1 SGHVS and CDR2 FQNEAQ. The CDR3 extends over 15 amino acids. CDR3 sequence: CASSTTGGYGNTIYF. The CDR3 DNA sequence: TGTGCCAGCTCAACTACAGGGGGCTACGGAAACACCATATATTTT.

The chain is built from TRBV25-1 and TRBJ2-1; D ambiguous. This CDR3 has 15 amino acids. V gave up 1 base and J gave up 6 bases, with 13 bases separating them. The germline V gene has CDR1 MGHDK and CDR2 SYGVNS. The CDR3 DNA reads TGTGCCAGCAGTGAATTTAACGGAAGAGGCAATGAGCAGTTCTTC. Its protein product is CASSEFNGRGNEQFF.

The chain uses TRBV7-2 and TRBJ2-1; the D gene is possibly TRBD1 (6 bases). Per the germline V gene, CDR1 is SGHTA and CDR2 is FQGNSA. CDR3 length: 15 residues. Between the trimmed V and J ends, which lost 5 bases and 3 bases, there was a span of 14 bases. The CDR3 DNA sequence: TGTGCCAGCAGCCCCCCGGGACACCACTACAATGAGCAGTTCTTC. The encoded protein is CASSPPGHHYNEQFF. Full variable domain (missing parts from reference TRBV7-2 and TRBJ2-1): GAGVSQSPSNKVTEKGKDVELRCDPISGHTALYWYRQSLGQGLEFLIYFQGNSAPDKSGLPSDRFSAERTGGSVSTLTIQRTQQEDSAVYLCASSPPGHHYNEQFFGPGTRLTVL.

This clone was recorded many times. This chain joins TRBV7-3 and TRBJ2-1; weak D call: TRBD2 (5 bases). CDR3 size: 16 residues. Between the trimmed V and J ends, which lost 3 bases and 3 bases, there was a span of 15 bases. Germline loops: CDR1 SGHTA, CDR2 FQGTGA. CDR3 residues: CASSLVGAKNYNEQFF. Written as DNA, the CDR3 is TGTGCCAGCAGCTTGGTGGGAGCCAAAAACTACAATGAGCAGTTCTTC.

This chain joins TRBV5-5 and TRBJ2-7; unclear D gene. CDR1 is SGHKS, CDR2 YYEKEE, per germline (reference sequence). The germline V and J ends were trimmed by 2 bases and 0 bases, with 6 bases remaining between them. The CDR3 totals 13 residues. CDR3 amino acids: CASSFRSSYEQYV. The DNA for the CDR3 is TGTGCCAGCAGCTTCCGGAGCTCCTACGAGCAGTACGTC.

The chain is built from TRBV29-1 and TRBJ2-5; tentative D call: TRBD2 (5 bases). Deletions cut 7 bases from V and 5 bases from J, with 17 bases between. Per the germline V gene, CDR1 is SQVTM and CDR2 is ANQGSEA. The length of the CDR3 is 13 residues. The CDR3 sequence: CSGLATGRETQYF. The DNA of the CDR3 is TGCAGCGGCCTAGCCACGGGTAGGGAGACCCAGTACTTC. Full variable domain (outside the CDR3, taken from reference TRBV29-1 and TRBJ2-5): SAVISQKPSRDICQRGTSLTIQCQVDSQVTMMFWYRQQPGQSLTLIATANQGSEATYESGFVIDKFPISRPNLTFSTLTVSNMSPEDSSIYLCSGLATGRETQYFGPGTRLLVL.

V and J are TRBV5-6 and TRBJ1-1; D is unresolved. Germline V gene lookup returns CDR1 SGHDT and CDR2 YYEEEE. This CDR3 spans 15 amino acids. Deletions cut 4 bases from V and 1 base from J, with 14 bases between. This CDR3 reads CASSPPGSRNTEAFF. The CDR3 DNA reads as TGTGCCAGCAGCCCCCCCGGGAGTCGGAACACTGAAGCTTTCTTT.

The gene calls are TRBV3-1 (or the pseudogene TRBV3-2) and TRBJ2-4, with 9 bases lining up with TRBD2. The J segment lost 0 bases and the V segment lost 3 bases, leaving 9 bases of the junction unmatched. Germline lookup yields CDR1 LGHDT and CDR2 YNNKEL (reference sequence). The CDR3 contains 18 residues. For the CDR3, the DNA is TGTGCCAGCAGCCAGCTGAAATTAGCGGGAGAAGCCAAAAACATTCAGTACTTC. This translates into CASSQLKLAGEAKNIQYF.

The chain recombines TRBV5-8 with TRBJ1-5; D not certain. V lost 2 bases and J 9 bases, leaving 6 bases between the germline ends. The CDR3 is 11 amino acids. Germline V gives CDR1 SGHTS, CDR2 YDEGEE. CDR3 amino acids: CASSFEGPQHF. As DNA, the CDR3 is TGTGCCAGCAGCTTTGAGGGGCCCCAGCATTTT.